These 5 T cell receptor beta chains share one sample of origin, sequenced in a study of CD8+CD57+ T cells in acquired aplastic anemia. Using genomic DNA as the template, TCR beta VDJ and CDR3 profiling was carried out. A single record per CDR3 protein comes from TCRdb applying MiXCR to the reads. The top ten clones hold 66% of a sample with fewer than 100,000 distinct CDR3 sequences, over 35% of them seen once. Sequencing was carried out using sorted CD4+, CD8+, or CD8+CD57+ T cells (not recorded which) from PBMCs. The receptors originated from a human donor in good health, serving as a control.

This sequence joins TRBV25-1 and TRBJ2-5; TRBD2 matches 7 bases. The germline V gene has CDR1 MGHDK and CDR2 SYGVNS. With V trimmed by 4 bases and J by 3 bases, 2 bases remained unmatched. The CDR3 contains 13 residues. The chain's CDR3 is CASSALAEETQYF. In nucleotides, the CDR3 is TGTGCCAGCAGTGCCCTAGCGGAAGAGACCCAGTACTTC.

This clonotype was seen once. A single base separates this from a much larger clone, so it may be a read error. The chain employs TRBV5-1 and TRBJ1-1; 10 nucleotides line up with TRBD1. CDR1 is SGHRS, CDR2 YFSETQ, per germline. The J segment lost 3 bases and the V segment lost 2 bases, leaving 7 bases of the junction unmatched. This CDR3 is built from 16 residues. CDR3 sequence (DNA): TGCGCCAGCAGCTTTCGGACAGGGGGAAAGTACACTGAAGCTTTCTTT. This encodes CASSFRTGGKYTEAFF.

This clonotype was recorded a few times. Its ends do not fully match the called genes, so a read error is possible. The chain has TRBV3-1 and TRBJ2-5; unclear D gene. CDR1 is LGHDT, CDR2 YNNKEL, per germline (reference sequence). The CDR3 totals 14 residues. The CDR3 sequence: CASSHGGLGETQHF. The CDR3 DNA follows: TGTGCCAGCAGCCACGGCGGTCTAGGAGAGACCCAGCACTTC.

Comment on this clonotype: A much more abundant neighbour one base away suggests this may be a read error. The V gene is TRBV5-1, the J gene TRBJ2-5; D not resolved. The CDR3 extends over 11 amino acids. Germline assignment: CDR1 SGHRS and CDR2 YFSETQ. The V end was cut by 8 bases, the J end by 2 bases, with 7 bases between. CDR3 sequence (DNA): TGCGCCAGGAGCCAACAAGAGACCCAGTACTTC. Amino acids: CARSQQETQYF.

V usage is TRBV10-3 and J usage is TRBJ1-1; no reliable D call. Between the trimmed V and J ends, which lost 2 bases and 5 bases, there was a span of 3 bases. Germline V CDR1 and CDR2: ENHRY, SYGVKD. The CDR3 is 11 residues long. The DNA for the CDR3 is TGTGCCATCAGTGAGGCAACTGAAGCTTTCTTT. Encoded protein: CAISEATEAFF.